Only a few counts were recorded for the clone carrying this T cell receptor beta chain. Its antigen is not identified. The data were taken from a study of response to subunit inactivated influenza vaccine. Findings of the study overall: The authors suggested that every seasonal influenza vaccination recruits few new T cells.

The germline V gene encodes CDR1 SGHAT and CDR2 FQNNGV. The ends were cut back, 1 base at V and 5 bases at J, with 11 bases in the middle. CDR3 length: 15 amino acids. In TCRdb, the RT-PCR reads were re-called with MiXCR into one record per CDR3 protein. The table shows more than 250,000 distinct CDR3 sequences, with 20% to 25% occurring only once. V and J are TRBV11-2 and TRBJ1-4; the D is unclear. Sequencing used PBMCs from blood, obtained about 19 months after vaccination. This TCR came from a man in his fifties or sixties who received an inactivated influenza vaccine. Written as DNA, the CDR3 is TGTGCCAGCAGCTTAGGGGCAGCGATAAATGAAAAACTGTTTTTT. It is translated as CASSLGAAINEKLFF.